The next 31 T cell receptor beta chains were all read from a single sample in a study of T-cell reconstitution after alpha-beta-depleted transplantation in children. Preparing the TCRbeta library involved the use of unique molecular identifiers. TCRdb reprocessed the PCR reads with MiXCR, giving one entry per CDR3 protein. Here the sample spans some 300,000 distinct CDR3 sequences, 10% being singletons. Sequenced material: PBMCs from the stem cell graft donor, taken from the stem cell graft. These receptors were taken from a human donor who donated a stem cell graft to a child with acute lymphoblastic leukemia.

This clonotype was detected only a few times. The rearrangement links TRBV7-2 to TRBJ1-2; D unclear. Between the trimmed V and J ends, which lost 2 bases and 8 bases, there was a span of 6 bases. In germline, CDR1 is SGHTA, CDR2 FQGNSA. CDR3 length: 11 amino acids. The CDR3 coding sequence is TGTGCCAGCAGCTTAATTAGGGGCTACACCTTC. This gives the protein CASSLIRGYTF. Based on the CDR3 plus reference TRBV7-2 and TRBJ1-2, the full variable domain is GAGVSQSPSNKVTEKGKDVELRCDPISGHTALYWYRQSLGQGLEFLIYFQGNSAPDKSGLPSDRFSAERTGGSVSTLTIQRTQQEDSAVYLCASSLIRGYTFGSGTRLTVV.

This chain links TRBV3-1 with TRBJ2-1; 9 bases are a match to TRBD2. After removal of 0 bases from V and 2 bases from J, the junction contained 5 bases not matched to a gene. CDR3 size: 17 residues. CDR1 and CDR2 (germline): LGHDT, YNNKEL (reference sequence). The CDR3: CASSQDLREGAYNEQFF. The CDR3 nucleotides read TGTGCCAGCAGCCAAGATCTGCGGGAGGGGGCCTACAATGAGCAGTTCTTC.

This clonotype was counted a few times. CDR3 bases: TGTGCCAGCAGCCTCCATCGGGGGGAGGGCACTGAAGCTTTCTTT. Its protein product is CASSLHRGEGTEAFF. This chain joins TRBV3-1 and TRBJ1-1; a weak D match, TRBD1 (5 bases). The germline V gene has CDR1 LGHDT and CDR2 YNNKEL (reference sequence). The CDR3 contains 15 residues. Trimming took off 4 bases at V and 4 bases at J, with 16 bases between the two ends.

This clonotype was seen more than once but under ten times. The chain uses TRBV3-1 and TRBJ1-1; a weak D match, TRBD1 (5 bases). Trimming took 4 bases from V and 6 from J, leaving 21 bases between them. Germline V gives CDR1 LGHDT, CDR2 YNNKEL (reference sequence). This CDR3 contains 16 residues. The chain's CDR3 is CASSPQLMKGRSEAFF. Written as DNA, the CDR3 is TGTGCCAGCAGCCCCCAACTCATGAAGGGGAGGTCTGAAGCTTTCTTT.

The chain is built from TRBV6-2 or TRBV6-3 and TRBJ2-3, with TRBD2 matching 10 bases. Germline CDR1 is MNHEY and CDR2 is SVGEGT. This CDR3 is 21 amino acids long. J lost 3 bases, V lost 1 base, and 19 bases had no gene match. CDR3: CASSYYFLAGADWKSTDTQYF. In DNA form, the CDR3 reads TGTGCCAGCAGTTACTATTTCCTAGCGGGAGCTGATTGGAAGTCTACAGATACGCAGTATTTT.

The V gene is TRBV3-1, the J gene TRBJ2-5, with a weak D call TRBD2 (5 bases). CDR1 and CDR2 from the germline V gene are LGHDT and YNNKEL (reference sequence). The germline V and J ends were trimmed by 4 bases and 5 bases, with 20 bases remaining between them. This CDR3 has 16 amino acids. CDR3 DNA: TGTGCCAGCAGCCTCCCCCTGACTATTAACTCCGAGACCCAGTACTTC. Protein product: CASSLPLTINSETQYF.

The chain has TRBV12-3 or TRBV12-4 and TRBJ2-7; tentatively, D is TRBD1 or TRBD2 (5 bases each). The CDR3 contains 13 residues. Trimming shortened V by 3 bases and J by 12 bases, and 18 bases separated the two germline ends. This CDR3 is CASSFGVEGKGYF. Here the CDR3 DNA reads TGTGCCAGCAGTTTTGGGGTAGAGGGGAAGGGGTACTTC.

This clonotype was seen at least ten times. The chain combines TRBV20-1 with TRBJ2-2; 9 positions match TRBD1. Unmatched junction bases numbered 3, after V lost 3 bases and J lost 4 bases. Germline V gives CDR1 DFQATT, CDR2 SNEGSKA (reference sequence). This CDR3 comprises 14 residues. CDR3 region: CSARGQGSTGELFF. For the CDR3, the DNA is TGCAGTGCTAGGGGACAGGGAAGCACCGGGGAGCTGTTTTTT.

The V and J genes are TRBV9 and TRBJ2-3, with 10 bases aligning to TRBD2. The CDR3 is made up of 16 amino acids. V was pared by 4 bases and J by 1 base, with 6 bases of the junction left unmatched. The germline V gene has CDR1 SGDLS and CDR2 YYNGEE. The CDR3 is CASSTRTSGRTDTQYF. The CDR3 DNA sequence: TGTGCCAGCAGCACCCGGACTAGCGGACGCACAGATACGCAGTATTTT.

The V gene is TRBV12-3 or TRBV12-4, the J gene TRBJ2-5; D ambiguous. The CDR3 has 15 amino acids. V was trimmed by 5 bases and J by 7 bases, leaving 20 bases between them. CDR3 sequence reads: CASSLAPDRAGTQYF. CDR3 nucleotides: TGTGCCAGCAGTCTCGCCCCGGACCGCGCCGGGACCCAGTACTTC.

This clonotype was recorded many times. V usage is TRBV9 and J usage is TRBJ2-3, with 7 bases that match TRBD2. With V trimmed by 0 bases and J by 4 bases, 8 bases remained unmatched. In germline, CDR1 is SGDLS, CDR2 YYNGEE. This CDR3 is built from 16 residues. The CDR3 loop reads CASSVVASGTSDTQYF. As DNA, the CDR3 is TGTGCCAGCAGCGTAGTAGCTAGCGGAACCTCAGATACGCAGTATTTT.

The rearrangement joins TRBV18 to TRBJ1-1; D ambiguous. V lost 1 base and J 1 base, leaving 10 bases between the germline ends. The CDR3 is 15 residues long. Germline values: CDR1 KGHSH, CDR2 LQKENI. The CDR3 loop is CASSPQLRPNTEAFF. The DNA for the CDR3 is TGTGCCAGCTCACCACAGTTACGGCCGAACACTGAAGCTTTCTTT.

The V and J genes are TRBV2 and TRBJ2-1, with 12 positions matching TRBD2. The CDR3 sequence is 16 residues long. Unmatched junction bases numbered 13, after V lost 7 bases and J lost 9 bases. The V gene's germline CDR1 is SNHLY and CDR2 FYNNEI. This CDR3 is CASIARASGRAGEQFF. The CDR3 coding sequence is TGTGCCAGCATTGCCAGGGCTAGCGGGAGGGCGGGTGAGCAGTTCTTC.

CDR3 DNA sequence: TGCGCCAGCAGCTTGAACGTTGGGGTTCACGGCTACACCTTC. This translates into CASSLNVGVHGYTF. The chain couples TRBV5-1 to TRBJ1-2; D not certain. The CDR3 totals 14 residues. From germline, CDR1 is SGHRS and CDR2 YFSETQ. Trimming stripped 1 base from V and 8 bases from J, with 15 bases between.

The J gene is TRBJ2-1, the V gene TRBV4-1, with TRBD2 matching 10 bases. CDR3 length: 15 amino acids. Germline CDR1 reads MGHRA; CDR2 reads YSYEKL. V lost 4 bases, J lost 10 bases, and 10 bases stayed unmatched. The CDR3 loop is CASSPLLAGAPEQFF. CDR3 DNA: TGCGCCAGCAGCCCCCTCCTAGCGGGAGCCCCCGAGCAGTTCTTC.

This chain connects TRBV25-1 to TRBJ1-1, with 9 bases matching TRBD1. V shed 5 bases and J 11 bases; nucleotides not matched to a gene: 9. The CDR3 runs 13 residues. The germline gives CDR1 MGHDK, CDR2 SYGVNS. The CDR3 DNA reads TGTGCCAGCAGTCCAACCGGGACAGGGACGGCTTTCTTT. It translates to CASSPTGTGTAFF. The full variable domain, completed using reference TRBV25-1 and TRBJ1-1, is EADIYQTPRYLVIGTGKKITLECSQTMGHDKMYWYQQDPGMELHLIHYSYGVNSTEKGDLSSESTVSRIRTEHFPLTLESARPSHTSQYLCASSPTGTGTAFFGQGTRLTVV.

V is TRBV7-9 and J is TRBJ2-7; TRBD1 or TRBD2 may be the D gene (5 bases each). Germline V CDR1 and CDR2: SEHNR, FQNEAQ (reference sequence). V was clipped by 8 bases and J by 0 bases, with 17 bases between them. The CDR3 contains 15 residues. In nucleotides, the CDR3 is TGTGCCAGCGGCTCGCACCGGGACCACTCCTACGAGCAGTACTTC. It codes for CASGSHRDHSYEQYF.

This clonotype has a count of ten or more. The V gene is TRBV9, the J gene TRBJ2-3, with 15 bases identical to TRBD2. The CDR3 extends over 16 amino acids. V was clipped by 4 bases and J by 5 bases; unmatched bases: 5. Germline lookup yields CDR1 SGDLS and CDR2 YYNGEE. The CDR3 protein is CASSQEGLAGGDTQYF. CDR3 DNA: TGTGCCAGCAGCCAAGAGGGACTAGCGGGAGGAGATACGCAGTATTTT.

This clonotype was detected only a few times. The chain joins TRBV20-1 to TRBJ2-1; 7 bases are shared with TRBD2. V lost 0 bases and J lost 3; bases outside the gene matches: 5. Per the germline V gene, CDR1 is DFQATT and CDR2 is SNEGSKA (reference sequence). This CDR3 has 15 amino acids. CDR3 nucleotide sequence: TGCAGTGCTAGAGACGGAGCGGGGAACTACAATGAGCAGTTCTTC. Encoded protein: CSARDGAGNYNEQFF.

Turning to this clonotype: A much more abundant neighbour one base away suggests this may be a read error. The chain uses TRBV7-3 and TRBJ2-2; 8 positions match TRBD1. This CDR3 has 15 amino acids. Germline assignment: CDR1 SGHTA and CDR2 FQGTGA. The CDR3 loop is CSSSLGQGSTGELFF. The CDR3 DNA reads TGTTCCAGCAGCCTAGGACAGGGCAGCACCGGGGAGCTGTTTTTT. The variable domain in full, with the rest retrieved from reference TRBV7-3 and TRBJ2-2, is GAGVSQTPSNKVTEKGKYVELRCDPISGHTALYWYRQSLGQGPEFLIYFQGTGAADDSGLPNDRFFAVRPEGSVSTLKIQRTERGDSAVYLCSSSLGQGSTGELFFGEGSRLTVL.

The chain employs TRBV6-5 and TRBJ2-1, with D hard to call. Per the germline V gene, CDR1 is MNHEY and CDR2 is SVGAGI. This CDR3 comprises 12 residues. Trimming removed 2 bases at V and 5 bases at J, with 4 bases between. The CDR3 DNA reads TGTGCCAGCAGTTACCGGGACAATGAGCAGTTCTTC. This gives the protein CASSYRDNEQFF.

The V call is TRBV15, the J call TRBJ2-6; D gene uncertain. V lost 1 base and J lost 0, with 4 bases in between. CDR1 and CDR2 from the germline V gene are LNHNV and YYDKDF (reference sequence). The CDR3 extends over 15 amino acids. This chain's CDR3 is CATSRVDSGANVLTF. CDR3 coding DNA: TGTGCCACCAGCAGAGTCGACTCTGGGGCCAACGTCCTGACTTTC.

This clonotype was found a few times. V is TRBV7-2 and J is TRBJ2-7, with D possibly being TRBD1 or TRBD2 (5 bases each). Germline CDR1 SGHTA, CDR2 FQGNSA. V lost 1 base and J lost 0, with 13 bases in between. This CDR3 has 16 residues. The CDR3 DNA reads as TGTGCCAGCAGCTTAGATGGGCAGGGACGCTCCTACGAGCAGTACTTC. Its protein is CASSLDGQGRSYEQYF.

This clonotype was observed a handful of times. V gene TRBV4-1 combines with J gene TRBJ2-1; D is possibly TRBD2 (5 bases). Trimming cost V 4 bases and J 0 bases, with 13 bases left between them. This CDR3 spans 16 amino acids. Germline V gene lookup returns CDR1 MGHRA and CDR2 YSYEKL. The CDR3 DNA sequence: TGCGCCAGCAGCCGTCTTGCGAGCGGCTCCTACAATGAGCAGTTCTTC. Translation: CASSRLASGSYNEQFF.

The chain joins TRBV7-9 to TRBJ2-2; D perhaps matches TRBD2 (6 bases). Trimming took 7 bases from V and 0 from J, leaving 12 bases between them. The CDR3 consists of 15 residues. Germline V CDR1 and CDR2: SEHNR, FQNEAQ (reference sequence). CDR3 DNA sequence: TGTGCCAGCAACCCGGGGGTGACGAACACCGGGGAGCTGTTTTTT. It translates to CASNPGVTNTGELFF.

This clonotype was seen a few times. The chain carries TRBV5-1 and TRBJ2-1, with 10 nucleotides matching TRBD2. Trimming at V came to 0 bases and at J to 5 bases, leaving 8 bases not matched to a gene. Germline-derived CDR1 and CDR2 are SGHRS and YFSETQ. CDR3 size: 17 residues. Here the CDR3 DNA reads TGCGCCAGCAGCTTGGGAATACTAGCGGGGTCCCACAATGAGCAGTTCTTC. It specifies CASSLGILAGSHNEQFF.

This CDR3 is CASSPTETQETQYF. The CDR3, as DNA: TGTGCCAGCAGCCCGACAGAGACCCAAGAGACCCAGTACTTC. The chain recombines TRBV7-2 with TRBJ2-5; D is possibly TRBD1 (5 bases). Germline CDR1 is SGHTA and CDR2 is FQGNSA. This CDR3 comprises 14 residues. The germline V and J ends were trimmed by 5 bases and 1 base, with 11 bases remaining between them.

This clonotype was picked up a small number of times. The chain has TRBV5-6 and TRBJ2-7; D perhaps matches TRBD1 (6 bases). The CDR3 totals 16 residues. Trimming cost V 0 bases and J 3 bases, with 16 bases left between them. Germline values: CDR1 SGHDT, CDR2 YYEEEE. This CDR3 reads CASSLAQGFGIYEQYF. The CDR3 DNA follows: TGTGCCAGCAGCTTGGCCCAGGGGTTCGGAATCTACGAGCAGTACTTC.

In this sample, this clonotype turned up many times. The chain links TRBV12-3 or TRBV12-4 to TRBJ2-7; D remains ambiguous. CDR3 length equals 12 residues. V dropped 5 bases and J dropped 2 bases, with 7 bases sitting between them. CDR3 nucleotides: TGTGCCAGCAGTATCATAACCTACGAGCAGTACTTC. Amino acid sequence: CASSIITYEQYF.

This clonotype was seen only a few times. The chain carries TRBV12-3 or TRBV12-4 and TRBJ2-5; 11 nucleotides match TRBD1. Trimming at V came to 5 bases and at J to 6 bases, leaving 11 bases not matched to a gene. CDR3 length: 16 amino acids. CDR3 region: CASSPHRDRGIQTQYF. CDR3 sequence (DNA): TGTGCCAGCAGTCCTCACCGGGACAGGGGGATACAGACCCAGTACTTC.

V gene TRBV28 combines with J gene TRBJ2-4; D ambiguous. CDR1 and CDR2 from the germline V gene are MDHEN and SYDVKM. Trimming cost V 5 bases and J 11 bases, with 10 bases left between them. The CDR3 contains 11 residues. The DNA of the CDR3 is TGTGCCAGCAGTGATCAAACCGTTCAGTACTTC. Its protein is CASSDQTVQYF.